Following are 27 T cell receptor beta chains from one sample sequenced in a study of shared clonotypes between healthy human individuals. Libraries were prepared by immunoSEQ multiplex PCR; TCRdb keeps only in-frame clonotypes and omits some of them. Among a few million clones listed, 85% to 95% were seen once. The sequenced material came from naive CD4+ T cells from PBMCs. As for subset: CD45RA+ positively selected. These receptors all stem from a man younger than 35 in good health. Some clones in this sample may be carry-over from other donors' samples.

This CDR3 is CASSPLAGNEQYF. Here the CDR3 DNA reads TGTGCCAGCAGTCCCCTAGCGGGAAACGAGCAGTACTTC. The chain combines TRBV27 with TRBJ2-7; 9 bases map to TRBD2. The germline V gene has CDR1 MNHEY and CDR2 SMNVEV (reference sequence). The V segment lost 5 bases and the J segment 5 bases; nucleotides outside the gene matches: 4. This CDR3 spans 13 amino acids.

The chain combines TRBV6-5 with TRBJ2-5; 9 bases line up with TRBD2. The end of the DNA is better explained by TRBJ2-7, so the J call may be wrong. CDR1 and CDR2 from the germline V gene are MNHEY and SVGAGI. There are 15 residues in the CDR3. CDR3 residues: CASSWREGPPYEQYF. In DNA form, the CDR3 reads TGTGCCAGCAGTTGGCGGGAGGGCCCTCCCTACGAGCAGTACTTC.

V and J are TRBV5-4 and TRBJ2-5; D possibly corresponds to TRBD2 (6 bases). V was pared by 3 bases and J by 2 bases, with 11 bases between. The CDR3 covers 14 residues. In germline, CDR1 is SGHNT, CDR2 YYREEE (reference sequence). Here the CDR3 reads CASSSGRKQETQYF. For the CDR3, the DNA is TGTGCCAGCAGCTCTGGGAGGAAGCAAGAGACCCAGTACTTC.

This clone occurred once. This chain joins TRBV5-5 and TRBJ1-1; the match to TRBD1 covers 10 bases. Per germline, CDR1 SGHKS and CDR2 YYEKEE (reference sequence). After removal of 7 bases from V and 4 bases from J, the junction contained 4 bases not matched to a gene. This CDR3 is built from 13 residues. This CDR3 reads CASVRQGATEAFF. DNA for the CDR3: TGTGCCAGCGTGCGACAGGGGGCCACTGAAGCTTTCTTT.

Turning to this clone: The junction does not match germline at one end; this may be a read error. CDR3 DNA sequence: TGTGCCAGCTCCCTTCAGGCCGAGACAAAAGGGGACTTC. As protein: CASSLQAETKGDF. The chain couples TRBV18 to TRBJ2-4; perhaps TRBD1 as D (5 bases). CDR3 length equals 13 residues. CDR1 KGHSH and CDR2 LQKENI come from the germline V gene.

The chain uses TRBV5-4 and TRBJ2-2, with TRBD1 matching 9 bases. Germline CDR1 is SGHNT and CDR2 is YYREEE (reference sequence). The CDR3 runs to 18 residues. V lost 5 bases and J lost 6; bases outside the gene matches: 17. In nucleotides, the CDR3 is TGTGCCAGCAGTTTCCGTACCTCCGGGACAGGGTCCCCCGGGGAGCTGTTTTTT. Amino acids: CASSFRTSGTGSPGELFF.

This clone was seen only once. This chain uses TRBV6-4 with TRBJ1-5; D unresolved. V lost 0 bases to trimming and J lost 3 bases, with 21 bases between them. The CDR3 consists of 19 residues. Germline CDR1 is MRHNA and CDR2 is SNTAGT. The CDR3 nucleotides are TGTGCCAGCAGTGACTCGATACTTTCTGAACGGAGTGACAATCAGCCCCAGCATTTT. Residues: CASSDSILSERSDNQPQHF.

The J gene is TRBJ2-1, the V gene TRBV7-3; D is unresolved. V dropped 3 bases and J dropped 9 bases, with 9 bases sitting between them. This CDR3 is built from 12 residues. Germline V gene lookup returns CDR1 SGHTA and CDR2 FQGTGA. The CDR3 DNA is TGTGCCAGCAGCTTCTATCCCCCTGAGCAGTTCTTC. Its protein is CASSFYPPEQFF.

In the case of this clone: This same CDR3 is encoded by further DNA sequences in the sample. The chain couples TRBV6-5 to TRBJ2-1; TRBD1 matches 9 bases. This CDR3 has 15 amino acids. V trimming: 6 bases; J trimming: 4 bases; junction bases outside the gene matches: 7. Germline CDR1 and CDR2: MNHEY and SVGAGI. CDR3 sequence reads: CASRRGGQGYNEQFF. The CDR3, as DNA: TGTGCCAGCAGGCGAGGGGGACAGGGTTACAATGAGCAGTTCTTC.

This chain joins TRBV29-1 and TRBJ1-1; TRBD1 is a possible D gene (5 bases). Germline CDR1 reads SQVTM; CDR2 reads ANQGSEA. CDR3 length: 14 amino acids. Trimming removed 6 bases from V and 5 bases from J, with 19 bases in between. The CDR3 nucleotides read TGCAGCGTGGCCCCTAGGGGTGCGGGAACTGAAGCTTTCTTT. Its translation is CSVAPRGAGTEAFF.

The gene calls are TRBV5-1 and TRBJ2-2; D is unresolved. The CDR3 contains 13 residues. V lost 4 bases to trimming and J lost 6 bases, with 10 bases between them. CDR1 is SGHRS, CDR2 YFSETQ, per germline. The CDR3 DNA is TGCGCCAGCAGCCCAGAACTATCCGGGGAGCTGTTTTTT. Encoded protein: CASSPELSGELFF.

V and J are TRBV28 and TRBJ2-2; the D is unclear. V was shortened by 3 bases and J by 6 bases, with 8 bases between the two germline ends. CDR1 is MDHEN, CDR2 SYDVKM, per germline. This CDR3 has 13 amino acids. The CDR3 DNA sequence: TGTGCCAGCAGTTTCTCCCATCCCGGGGAGCTGTTTTTT. Amino acids: CASSFSHPGELFF.

This clone was seen a handful of times. The J gene is TRBJ1-1, the V gene TRBV11-3, with 8 positions matching TRBD1. The CDR3 runs to 14 residues. Looked up from germline, CDR1 is SGHNT and CDR2 is YENEEA. J gave up 4 bases and V 5 bases, and 6 bases lay outside the gene matches. CDR3 DNA: TGTGCCAGCAGCCAGGGGGCTGGGATCACTGAAGCTTTCTTT. Amino acids: CASSQGAGITEAFF.

This sequence joins TRBV11-3 and TRBJ1-5; 7 nucleotides line up with TRBD1. J was trimmed by 7 bases and V by 5 bases; bases with no gene match: 8. The CDR3 is 14 residues long. Germline lookup yields CDR1 SGHNT and CDR2 YENEEA. As DNA, the CDR3 is TGTGCCAGCAGCCCAGGAGGGGGCAGGCAGCCCCAGCATTTT. This encodes CASSPGGGRQPQHF.

As to this clone: One end of the junction varies from germline; a read error may be responsible. The chain couples TRBV2 to TRBJ2-7; D not resolved. The CDR3 contains 11 residues. Germline-derived CDR1 and CDR2 are SNHLY and FYNNEI. The CDR3 spells CASSPSYQQYF. The CDR3 region has the DNA TGTGCCAGCAGCCCCTCCTACCAGCAGTACTTC.

This rearrangement joins TRBV27 to TRBJ2-1; 16 bases agree with TRBD2. Per germline, CDR1 MNHEY and CDR2 SMNVEV (reference sequence). The CDR3 runs 21 residues. After removal of 6 bases from V and 3 bases from J, the junction contained 17 bases not matched to a gene. In DNA form, the CDR3 reads TGTGCCAGCAGCACCGCGGGACCGGGACTAGCGGGAGGGCCAGGCTACAATGAGCAGTTCTTC. Protein sequence: CASSTAGPGLAGGPGYNEQFF.

This chain uses TRBV6-5 with TRBJ2-1; no reliable D call. The germline V and J ends were trimmed by 2 bases and 0 bases, with 8 bases remaining between them. Per the germline V gene, CDR1 is MNHEY and CDR2 is SVGAGI. The CDR3 is 15 residues long. CDR3 amino acids: CASSYQAASYNEQFF. The CDR3 nucleotides read TGTGCCAGCAGTTACCAGGCGGCCTCCTACAATGAGCAGTTCTTC.

The chain is built from TRBV11-3 and TRBJ1-2; tentatively, D is TRBD1 (5 bases). Germline V CDR1 and CDR2: SGHNT, YENEEA. The CDR3 is 15 amino acids. V lost 5 bases and J lost 3, with 16 bases in between. The CDR3 nucleotides are TGTGCCAGCAGCCCCCACAGAAAAGGGGACTATGGCTACACCTTC. Residues: CASSPHRKGDYGYTF.

Written as DNA, the CDR3 is TGTGCCAGCAGCTTCACTAGCGCAGACAATGAGCAGTTCTTC. This sequence encodes CASSFTSADNEQFF. The rearrangement links TRBV7-2 to TRBJ2-1, with 7 bases aligning to TRBD2. V was pared by 3 bases and J by 5 bases, with 4 bases of the junction left unmatched. Germline-derived CDR1 and CDR2 are SGHTA and FQGNSA. The CDR3 is made up of 14 amino acids.

The rearrangement joins TRBV30 to TRBJ2-5, with TRBD2 matching over 11 bases. The CDR3 sequence is 17 residues long. J gave up 1 base and V 0 bases, and 7 bases lay outside the gene matches. CDR1 and CDR2 from the germline V gene are GTSNPN and SVGIG (reference sequence). CDR3 sequence reads: CAWSVGSTSGTQETQYF. CDR3 in DNA: TGTGCCTGGAGTGTAGGGTCGACTAGCGGGACCCAAGAGACCCAGTACTTC.

The chain links TRBV7-3 to TRBJ2-3, with 11 bases identical to TRBD2. Germline V gene sequence: CDR1 SGHTA, CDR2 FQGTGA. J lost 5 bases, V lost 2 bases, and 12 bases had no gene match. The CDR3 covers 18 residues. CDR3: CASSLQSTSGSSVDTQYF. The CDR3 nucleotides are TGTGCCAGCAGCTTACAGTCTACTAGCGGGAGTTCGGTAGATACGCAGTATTTT.

J is TRBJ2-5 and V is TRBV18, with TRBD1 identical over 9 bases. This CDR3 is 16 amino acids long. Trimming removed 3 bases from V and 3 bases from J; junction bases left unmatched: 8. CDR1 is KGHSH and CDR2 is LQKENI in the germline V gene. CDR3 loop: CASSPLTGGEEETQYF. CDR3 nucleotide sequence: TGTGCCAGCTCACCCTTGACAGGGGGGGAAGAAGAGACCCAGTACTTC.

The V call is TRBV2, the J call TRBJ2-1; 8 nucleotides match TRBD1. The V and J ends lost 4 bases and 5 bases, in that order; junction bases with no gene match: 4. This CDR3 has 14 residues. Germline CDR1 reads SNHLY; CDR2 reads FYNNEI. The CDR3 DNA reads TGTGCCAGCAGTGCCCAGGGGGCTCACAATGAGCAGTTCTTC. Protein: CASSAQGAHNEQFF.

About this clone: This same CDR3 is encoded by further DNA sequences in the sample. V and J are TRBV7-9 and TRBJ1-1; TRBD1 agrees at 10 bases. V lost 6 bases to trimming and J lost 5 bases; unmatched junction nucleotides: 9. The germline gives CDR1 SEHNR, CDR2 FQNEAQ (reference sequence). The CDR3 loop spans 15 amino acids. The CDR3 coding sequence is TGTGCCAGCAGTTTCCCCCGGACAGGGGGTACTGAAGCTTTCTTT. Translating it yields CASSFPRTGGTEAFF.

This rearrangement joins TRBV7-9 to TRBJ1-1; 7 bases line up with TRBD1. Germline V lookup: CDR1 SEHNR, CDR2 FQNEAQ (reference sequence). V gave up 4 bases and J gave up 11 bases; unmatched junction bases: 10. There are 13 residues in the CDR3. CDR3 loop: CASSSRQGSYAFF. CDR3 DNA: TGTGCCAGCAGCTCTCGACAGGGATCTTACGCTTTCTTT.

The chain links TRBV4-2 to TRBJ2-1; D perhaps matches TRBD2 (5 bases). CDR3 length: 16 amino acids. V lost 4 bases, J lost 0 bases, and 13 bases lay in between. In germline, CDR1 is LGHNA, CDR2 YNFKEQ. CDR3 in DNA: TGTGCCAGCAGCCGGACGACTACGAGCTCCTACAATGAGCAGTTCTTC. Amino acids: CASSRTTTSSYNEQFF.

The chain joins TRBV6-6 to TRBJ2-1, with D maybe TRBD2 (6 bases). Trimming removed 6 bases at V and 6 bases at J, with 15 bases between. CDR3 length: 14 residues. In germline, CDR1 is MNHNY, CDR2 SVGAGI (reference sequence). The CDR3 nucleotides read TGTGCCAGCAGATTGGGGGGAGCTTTCAATGAGCAGTTCTTC. It specifies CASRLGGAFNEQFF.